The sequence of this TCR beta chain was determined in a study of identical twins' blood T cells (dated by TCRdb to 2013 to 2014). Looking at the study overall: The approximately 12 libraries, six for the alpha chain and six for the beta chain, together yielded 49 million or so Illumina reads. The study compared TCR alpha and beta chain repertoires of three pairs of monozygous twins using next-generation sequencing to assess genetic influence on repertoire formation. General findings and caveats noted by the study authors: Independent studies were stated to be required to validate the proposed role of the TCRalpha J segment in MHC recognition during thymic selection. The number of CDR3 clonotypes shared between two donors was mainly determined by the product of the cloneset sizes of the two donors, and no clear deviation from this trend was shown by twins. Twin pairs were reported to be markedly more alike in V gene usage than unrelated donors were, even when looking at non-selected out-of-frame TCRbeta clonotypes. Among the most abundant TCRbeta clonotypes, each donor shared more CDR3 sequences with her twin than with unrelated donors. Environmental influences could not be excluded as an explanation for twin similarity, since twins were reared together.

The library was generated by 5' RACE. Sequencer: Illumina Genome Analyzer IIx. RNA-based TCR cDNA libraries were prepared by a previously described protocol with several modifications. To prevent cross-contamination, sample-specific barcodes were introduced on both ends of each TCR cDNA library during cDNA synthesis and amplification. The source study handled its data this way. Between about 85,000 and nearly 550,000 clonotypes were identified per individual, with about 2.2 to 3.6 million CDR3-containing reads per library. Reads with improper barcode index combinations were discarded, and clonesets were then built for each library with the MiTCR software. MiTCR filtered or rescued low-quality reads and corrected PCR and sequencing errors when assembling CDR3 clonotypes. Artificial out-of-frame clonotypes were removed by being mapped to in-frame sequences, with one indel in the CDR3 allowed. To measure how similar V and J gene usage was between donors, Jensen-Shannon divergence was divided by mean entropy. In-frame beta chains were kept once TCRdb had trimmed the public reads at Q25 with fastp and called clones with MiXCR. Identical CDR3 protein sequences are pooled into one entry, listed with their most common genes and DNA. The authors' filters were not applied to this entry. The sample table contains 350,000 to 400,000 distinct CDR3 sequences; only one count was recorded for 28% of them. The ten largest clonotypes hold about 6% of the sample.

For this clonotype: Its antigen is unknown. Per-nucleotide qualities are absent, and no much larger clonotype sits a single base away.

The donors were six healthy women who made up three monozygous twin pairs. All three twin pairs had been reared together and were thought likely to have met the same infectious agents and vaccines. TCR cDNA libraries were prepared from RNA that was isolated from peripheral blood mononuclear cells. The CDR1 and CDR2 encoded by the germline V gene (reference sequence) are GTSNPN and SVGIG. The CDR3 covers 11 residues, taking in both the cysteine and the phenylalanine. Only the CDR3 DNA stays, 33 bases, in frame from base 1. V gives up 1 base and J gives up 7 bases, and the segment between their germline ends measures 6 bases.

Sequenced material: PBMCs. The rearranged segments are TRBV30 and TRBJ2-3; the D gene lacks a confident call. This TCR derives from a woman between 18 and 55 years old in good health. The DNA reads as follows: TGTGCCTGGAGTGCCCCCAATACGCAGTATTTT. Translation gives CAWSAPNTQYF. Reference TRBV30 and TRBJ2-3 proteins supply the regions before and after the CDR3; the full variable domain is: SQTIHQWPATLVQPVGSPLSLECTVEGTSNPNLYWYRQAAGRGLQLLFYSVGIGQISSEVPQNLSASRPQDRQFILSSKKLLLSDSGFYLCAWSAPNTQYFGPGTRLTVL.